The 20 T cell receptor beta chains listed next were all sequenced from one sample in a study of shared clonotypes between healthy human individuals. Profiling relied on immunoSEQ multiplex PCR, and the TCRdb table lists in-frame clones only, not all of them. The sample contains under 1,100,000 clones, 65% to 75% of which appear only once. Sequenced: memory CD4+ T cells sorted from blood. As for subset: CD45RA-negative fraction. These TCRs come from a man between 18 and 29 years old in good health.

Only a few counts were recorded for this clone. This rearrangement joins TRBV5-4 to TRBJ1-1, with D maybe TRBD1 (5 bases). Trimming left V 5 bases short and J 4 bases short, with 15 bases between. CDR3 length: 14 amino acids. In germline, CDR1 is SGHNT, CDR2 YYREEE (reference sequence). The CDR3 reads CASRIASGSTEAFF. The CDR3 DNA sequence: TGTGCCAGCAGAATTGCATCAGGGAGCACTGAAGCTTTCTTT.

The gene calls are TRBV27 and TRBJ1-1, with TRBD1 matching over 9 bases. The germline V gene has CDR1 MNHEY and CDR2 SMNVEV (reference sequence). This CDR3 is built from 15 residues. Trimming at V came to 3 bases and at J to 1 base, leaving 3 bases not matched to a gene. CDR3 region: CASSLGQGPNTEAFF. CDR3 nucleotides: TGTGCCAGCAGTTTGGGACAGGGCCCGAACACTGAAGCTTTCTTT.

On this clone itself: The same CDR3 can be traced to other DNA sequences in this sample. V and J are TRBV11-2 and TRBJ2-7; 8 bases are a match to TRBD1. This CDR3 has 13 amino acids. Losses at the gene ends were 3 bases for V and 5 bases for J; bases not matched to a gene: 3. Germline-derived CDR1 and CDR2 are SGHAT and FQNNGV. CDR3 amino acids: CASSLDRVHEQYF. CDR3 DNA: TGTGCCAGCAGCTTGGACAGGGTTCACGAGCAGTACTTC.

V and J are TRBV30 and TRBJ1-1; TRBD1 agrees at 7 bases. The CDR3 length is 14 residues. The V gene's germline CDR1 is GTSNPN and CDR2 SVGIG (reference sequence). V trimming: 1 base; J trimming: 3 bases; junction bases outside the gene matches: 5. The CDR3 is CAWSGRQGYTEAFF. For the CDR3, the DNA is TGTGCCTGGAGTGGGAGACAGGGATACACTGAAGCTTTCTTT.

This clone turned up a few times. Other DNA sequences from this sample encode an identical CDR3 as well. The chain employs TRBV7-9 and TRBJ2-4; TRBD2 matches 7 bases. Losses at the gene ends were 1 base for V and 6 bases for J; bases not matched to a gene: 9. The CDR3 sequence is 16 residues long. Looked up from germline, CDR1 is SEHNR and CDR2 is FQNEAQ (reference sequence). The CDR3 DNA reads as TGTGCCAGCAGCTTAGGTTCCGGGGGGTTAGGAAACATTCAGTACTTC. It yields the protein CASSLGSGGLGNIQYF.

The rearrangement links TRBV28 to TRBJ2-7; D is ambiguous. The CDR3 is 12 residues long. The V end was cut by 5 bases, the J end by 4 bases, with 9 bases between. CDR1 MDHEN and CDR2 SYDVKM come from the germline V gene. CDR3 sequence: CASSARLYEQYF. In nucleotides, the CDR3 is TGTGCCAGCAGTGCCCGTCTGTACGAGCAGTACTTC.

The chain links TRBV28 to TRBJ1-1; tentatively, D is TRBD1 (5 bases). The CDR3 spans 16 residues. V was shortened by 2 bases and J by 3 bases, with 16 bases between the two germline ends. The germline V gene encodes CDR1 MDHEN and CDR2 SYDVKM. The CDR3 protein is CASSLMPGNGDTEAFF. In nucleotides, the CDR3 is TGTGCCAGCAGTTTAATGCCAGGGAATGGGGACACTGAAGCTTTCTTT.

This clone was seen once. This sequence joins TRBV19 and TRBJ1-1; perhaps TRBD1 as D (6 bases). CDR3 length: 16 residues. The germline CDR1 and CDR2 sequences are LNHDA and SQIVND (reference sequence). V lost 7 bases to trimming and J lost 0 bases, with 18 bases between them. CDR3 coding DNA: TGTGCCAGTACCTACAGGGATCGGGGCGTGAACACTGAAGCTTTCTTT. Translating it yields CASTYRDRGVNTEAFF.

V is TRBV28 and J is TRBJ2-7; D might be TRBD2 (5 bases). Germline V lookup: CDR1 MDHEN, CDR2 SYDVKM. Trimming left V 5 bases short and J 3 bases short, with 14 bases between. The CDR3 is 14 residues long. The CDR3 DNA reads TGTGCCAGCAGTCTCTCGTCCCGGGACTACGAGCAGTACTTC. Its translation is CASSLSSRDYEQYF.

Comments on this clone: Other DNA variants within this sample encode the same CDR3. V usage is TRBV5-1 and J usage is TRBJ2-1; no firm D call. This CDR3 spans 15 amino acids. Germline V gene sequence: CDR1 SGHRS, CDR2 YFSETQ. Trimming removed 0 bases at V and 0 bases at J, with 7 bases between. DNA for the CDR3: TGCGCCAGCAGCTTGGATTTAAGCTCCTACAATGAGCAGTTCTTC. Its protein is CASSLDLSSYNEQFF.

This clone occurred a few times. The chain uses TRBV7-6 and TRBJ1-1; 8 nucleotides match TRBD1. Trimming removed 5 bases from V and 11 bases from J; junction bases left unmatched: 13. This CDR3 is built from 14 residues. CDR1 is SGHVS and CDR2 is FNYEAQ in the germline V gene. The CDR3 reads CASSPSHLDRVAFF. DNA of the CDR3: TGTGCCAGCAGCCCCTCACATCTGGACAGGGTTGCTTTCTTT.

This chain joins TRBV4-3 and TRBJ2-4; 10 bases fit TRBD1. V shed 2 bases and J 2 bases; nucleotides not matched to a gene: 12. Germline CDR1 reads LGHNA; CDR2 reads YSLEER. CDR3 size: 19 residues. Here the CDR3 DNA reads TGCGCCAGCAGCCAAAGCGGGGCGGGGACAGGGGACTCCAAAAACATTCAGTACTTC. Its protein product is CASSQSGAGTGDSKNIQYF.

The rearrangement uses TRBV15 and TRBJ2-5, with TRBD1 identical over 8 bases. Germline V gives CDR1 LNHNV, CDR2 YYDKDF (reference sequence). The V gene end was trimmed by 1 base and the J gene end by 5 bases; junction bases not matched to a gene: 6. The CDR3 contains 15 residues. CDR3 in DNA: TGTGCCACCAGCAGAGGACAGGGGAAGGTGGAGACCCAGTACTTC. Its translation: CATSRGQGKVETQYF. Combining the CDR3 with reference TRBV15 and TRBJ2-5 gives the whole variable domain DAMVIQNPRYQVTQFGKPVTLSCSQTLNHNVMYWYQQKSSQAPKLLFHYYDKDFNNEADTPDNFQSRRPNTSFCFLDIRSPGLGDTAMYLCATSRGQGKVETQYFGPGTRLLVL.

The chain carries TRBV6-1 and TRBJ2-7; D may be TRBD1 (5 bases). CDR1 is MNHNS and CDR2 is SASEGT in the germline V gene. The ends were cut back, 4 bases at V and 3 bases at J, with 16 bases in the middle. CDR3 size: 15 residues. The CDR3 sequence: CASSVSQGPYYEQYF. The DNA of the CDR3 is TGTGCCAGCAGTGTTTCGCAGGGCCCCTACTACGAGCAGTACTTC.

The rearrangement joins TRBV19 to TRBJ2-6; D is unresolved. The CDR3 contains 15 residues. Between the trimmed V and J ends, which lost 6 bases and 3 bases, there was a span of 12 bases. The germline CDR1 and CDR2 sequences are LNHDA and SQIVND (reference sequence). The CDR3 is CASSPSAGGANVLTF. The DNA of the CDR3 is TGTGCCAGTAGCCCCTCCGCTGGTGGGGCCAACGTCCTGACTTTC.

The V and J genes are TRBV10-3 and TRBJ1-5; a possible D gene is TRBD1 (6 bases). The CDR3 consists of 15 residues. V was shortened by 3 bases and J by 7 bases, with 16 bases between the two germline ends. Per germline, CDR1 ENHRY and CDR2 SYGVKD. Written as DNA, the CDR3 is TGTGCCATCAGTGACGGGACACCGGTTGGCCAGCCCCAGCATTTT. Its translation: CAISDGTPVGQPQHF.

In its sample, this clone was seen a few times. The chain has TRBV19 and TRBJ1-2, with D possibly TRBD1 on 6 matching bases. The CDR3 is 14 amino acids. In germline, CDR1 is LNHDA, CDR2 SQIVND (reference sequence). V gave up 3 bases and J gave up 8 bases, with 16 bases separating them. CDR3 in DNA: TGTGCCAGTAGTATCGGGGGCGCGGGATACGGCTACACCTTC. Residues: CASSIGGAGYGYTF.

The rearrangement links TRBV5-4 to TRBJ2-2; 10 bases line up with TRBD2. V was pared by 3 bases and J by 5 bases, with 4 bases of the junction left unmatched. Germline V CDR1 and CDR2: SGHNT, YYREEE (reference sequence). The CDR3 has 15 amino acids. CDR3 DNA: TGTGCCAGCAGCTCACTAGCGGGGCGTACCGGGGAGCTGTTTTTT. Translating it yields CASSSLAGRTGELFF.

The chain carries TRBV19 and TRBJ1-5; possible D gene TRBD1, 6 bases. This CDR3 region has 16 residues. V dropped 5 bases and J dropped 6 bases, with 20 bases sitting between them. From germline, CDR1 is LNHDA and CDR2 SQIVND (reference sequence). The DNA for the CDR3 is TGTGCCAGTAGTCGTGGGCAACAGGGCCTCGGTCAGCCCCAGCATTTT. This codes for CASSRGQQGLGQPQHF.

The chain is built from TRBV2 and TRBJ2-1; weak D call: TRBD1 (6 bases). This CDR3 has 17 residues. Germline CDR1 and CDR2: SNHLY and FYNNEI. V gave up 7 bases and J gave up 10 bases, with 29 bases separating them. CDR3 sequence (DNA): TGTGCCAGCACTGACAACGGACAGTACGTCCTTACGAACGAGCAGTTCTTC. Translating it yields CASTDNGQYVLTNEQFF.